This T cell receptor beta chain was sequenced in a study of T cells in Graves' hyperthyroidism and ophthalmopathy (dated by TCRdb to 2018 to 2020). Broadly, across the study: Peripheral blood was sampled at the time of initial diagnosis, prior to any treatment. For training and testing, the 100 patients in the discovery cohort were randomly divided in a 7:3 ratio. After blood sampling, hyperthyroidism patients were treated with methimazole at a starting dose of 30 mg daily, and ophthalmopathy patients were treated with high-dose intravenous methylprednisolone. Thyroid tissue and blood T-cell repertoires from six or seven Graves' hyperthyroidism patients were also compared in the study. To identify distinguishing TCR V-J signatures, a discovery cohort of 90 to 100 patients was used, comprising 40 to 45 with Graves' ophthalmopathy and approximately 57 with stable Graves' hyperthyroidism. An independent validation cohort of 18 to 20 hyperthyroidism patients and about 15 patients who later progressed to ophthalmopathy tested prospective prediction of ophthalmopathy. TCR Vbeta CDR3 sequencing of fewer than 150 peripheral blood samples (approximately 44 ophthalmopathy, 75 to 85 hyperthyroidism and approximately 17 progressor patients) is reported in the paper. The paper's findings and limits, for the study overall: In validation, the model predicted progression to ophthalmopathy a median of roughly 6.1 months before onset, with around 70% sensitivity and just under 75% specificity. In cross-validation, a model built on a 13 V-J signature told ophthalmopathy apart from stable hyperthyroidism with under 90% sensitivity and approximately 81% specificity, and in testing the same model reached 80%/75%. Most expanded thyroid clonotypes (frequency above 0.001) were also found in blood, which suggests that blood repertoires may mirror thyroid immune responses. No statistical method was used to set the sample size in advance, and investigators knew the group allocation.

The TCR beta CDR3 regions were amplified from the RNA transcripts. The TCR CDR3 was subjected to a first round of RT-PCR using the HTBI primer set and the Qiagen OneStep RT-PCR kit. A second multiplex PCR round built the libraries, followed by size selection and purification. The libraries were sequenced on an Illumina HiSeq2000 using paired-end 100 bp reads. For the original study's pipeline: SOAPnuke was used to process the raw data, removing reads that contained adapters or uncalled bases, had a mean Phred below 15, or lacked an exact match to the constant primer or identifier. COPE v1.2.5 was used to merge high-quality paired reads, and clonotypes were defined as unique nucleotide sequences. Clonotypes were aligned to IMGT TRBV, TRBD and TRBJ reference segments using MiTCR v1.1. Analysis was restricted to V-J combinations with a frequency above 0.0001, which covered 99.2% of repertoires. The TCS score was defined as F50 (clonal expansion) divided by E x V (chaos), with BLOSUM62-based TCRdist calculated between CDR3 peptides within each V-J. Welch's t-statistics and random forest reduced around 520 V-J features to 13, which were used in a naive Bayes classifier (R e1071). In-frame beta chains were kept once TCRdb had trimmed the public reads at Q25 with fastp and called clones with MiXCR. Rows merge per CDR3 protein into single entries with the most common DNA and genes. In this record, the V and J calls reflect TCRdb's handling and not the investigators' own analysis. This sample is represented by hundreds of thousands of distinct CDR3 sequences; around 19% of them were singletons. Jointly, the top ten make up approximately 15% of the sample.

This clonotype appeared a few times. The antigen it binds to is not known. Base qualities are not provided; no much larger clone lies one nucleotide away. Hyperthyroidism patients were aged 18 to 65 years and newly diagnosed, with disease duration of less than 2 months. Patients with uncontrolled infections, other autoimmune diseases, pregnancy or lactation were excluded. Diagnoses relied on clinical symptoms, serum thyroxine and TRAb, thyroid ultrasound and orbital computed tomography. Blood from progressor patients was collected at the time of first diagnosis with hyperthyroidism, before any ophthalmopathy symptoms had appeared. PBMCs were isolated from 10 ml of fresh peripheral blood by Ficoll-Paque density gradient centrifugation. Progressor patients were initially diagnosed with Graves' hyperthyroidism and developed ophthalmopathy during follow-up. Trizol reagent was used to extract total RNA, and RNA quality was then checked on an Agilent 2100 Bioanalyzer.

Looking up the germline V gene yields CDR1 SGHTA and CDR2 FQGTGA. From cysteine to phenylalanine, the CDR3 is 13 amino acids long. Only the CDR3 part of the read is kept: 39 bases, read in frame from the first base. At the junction V is shortened by 5 bases and J by 8 bases; bases outside the gene matches: 3. The clonotype was recovered from a woman aged 50 to 60 with Graves' hyperthyroidism that later progressed to Graves' ophthalmopathy. The chain uses TRBV7-3 and TRBJ1-4, with 9 middle bases fitting TRBD1. Material for sequencing was blood. The nucleotides are TGTGCCAGCAGCGAAGGGACAGGGGAAAAACTGTTTTTT. Its protein reads: CASSEGTGEKLFF.